These T cell receptor beta chains were read from a single sample in a study of T cell repertoires in cytomegalovirus infection. One entry per CDR3 protein, called by TCRdb with MiXCR from the reads. The sample has fewer than 550,000 distinct CDR3 sequences; 15% to 20% are singletons. What was sequenced was CD8+ T cells from PBMCs. The receptor set was obtained from a human donor in good health (CMV status not recorded). Some clones in this sample may be carry-over from other donors' samples. Each CDR3 is given with its conserved first and last residue. D genes are given only for firm matches. Size values are once, few and many counts, or a class for expanded clones, and some rows have none.

clone_size j_call d_call v_call cdr3_length cdr3_nt cdr3_aa
many TRBJ2-7 - TRBV7-2 15 TGTGCCAGCAGCTTAGCGCCCGGGGGGCCCTACGAGCAGTACTTC CASSLAPGGPYEQYF
many TRBJ1-2 TRBD1 TRBV7-9 15 TGTGCCAGCAGCCCCAACAGGGGCCCCCTCTATGGCTACACCTTC CASSPNRGPLYGYTF
- TRBJ1-2 - TRBV7-4 16 TGTGCCAGCAGCTTAGGCCGCCGACAAAAATTCTATGGCTACACCTTC CASSLGRRQKFYGYTF
many TRBJ2-7 - TRBV28 13 TGTGCCAGCAGCTTCGGGGGCTCCTACGAGCAGTACTTC CASSFGGSYEQYF
few TRBJ2-1 TRBD2 TRBV12-3/TRBV12-4 15 TGTGCCAGTTCCACCGGGACTAGCGGGAGTAGTGAGCAGTTCTTC CASSTGTSGSSEQFF
- TRBJ2-1 TRBD2 TRBV4-1 16 TGCGCCAGCAGCCAAGGGGCCTCTAGCGGGAGGCTTGAGCAGTTCTTC CASSQGASSGRLEQFF
- TRBJ2-2 TRBD1 TRBV4-1 16 TGCGCCAGCAGCCACCCTATACAGGGGAGCACCGGGGAGCTGTTTTTT CASSHPIQGSTGELFF
- TRBJ2-7 TRBD1 TRBV9 17 TGTGCCAGCAGCGTAGCTCCTTCGGGACAGAGCTCCTACGAGCAGTACTTC CASSVAPSGQSSYEQYF
- TRBJ2-1 - TRBV28 15 TGTGCCAGCAGCTGGGGTTTTGGGAGAGGGAATGAGCAGTTCTTC CASSWGFGRGNEQFF
- TRBJ1-2 - TRBV28 15 TGTGCCAGCAGTTTTAATCCCGAGGGGGGCTATGGCTACACCTTC CASSFNPEGGYGYTF
many TRBJ1-2 TRBD1 TRBV12-3/TRBV12-4 15 TGTGCCAGCAGTTCTAATAACAGGGGGCTGGATGGCTACACCTTC CASSSNNRGLDGYTF
many TRBJ2-3 - TRBV19 13 TGTGCCAGTAGTCCCGCCTTATCAGATACGCAGTATTTT CASSPALSDTQYF
- TRBJ2-7 TRBD2 TRBV6-2/TRBV6-3 17 TGTGCCAGCAGTGGACTAGCGGGAGTTCGTAGCTCCTACGAGCAGTACTTC CASSGLAGVRSSYEQYF
many TRBJ2-1 TRBD1 TRBV7-7 15 TGTGCCAGCAGCACTGGACAGGGGGCGAGTCGTGAGCAGTTCTTC CASSTGQGASREQFF
- TRBJ1-2 TRBD1 TRBV10-3 16 TGTGCCATCAGTGAGGCCGACAGGGGATGGTTAGATGTCTACACCTTC CAISEADRGWLDVYTF
- TRBJ2-2 - TRBV14 14 TGTGCCAGCAGCCAAGATAGTACGACCGGGGAGCTGTTTTTT CASSQDSTTGELFF
many TRBJ2-7 TRBD2 TRBV27 17 TGTGCCAGCAGCCCTCTGGCCCCGGCGGGCGGGAGTTACGAGCAGTACTTC CASSPLAPAGGSYEQYF
- TRBJ2-1 TRBD2 TRBV28 15 TGTGCCAGCACCCGGGGACTAGCCCATCACAATGAGCAGTTCTTC CASTRGLAHHNEQFF
many TRBJ2-2 TRBD1 TRBV6-1 17 TGTGCCAGCAGTGACATCCAGGGGGTTAGGAACACCGGGGAGCTGTTTTTT CASSDIQGVRNTGELFF
few TRBJ2-5 TRBD1 TRBV5-5 16 TGTGCCAGCAGCTTTCAGGGCAGGGGGACCAAAGAGACCCAGTACTTC CASSFQGRGTKETQYF
many TRBJ1-2 - TRBV12-3/TRBV12-4 11 TGTGCCCTCCGGGCCCCGAGTGGCTACACCTTC CALRAPSGYTF
few TRBJ2-1 - TRBV5-4 14 TGTGCCAGCAGCCCAGGGGGGGGTACCGGTGAGCAGTTCTTC CASSPGGGTGEQFF
- TRBJ2-1 - TRBV2 13 TGTGCCAGCAGTGACGTAGGAGGGAATGAGCAGTTCTTC CASSDVGGNEQFF
many TRBJ1-2 - TRBV12-3/TRBV12-4 14 TGTGCCAGCAGCCCTCCGCCAGGCGACTATGGCTACACCTTC CASSPPPGDYGYTF
many TRBJ2-7 - TRBV29-1 16 TGCAGCGTTGAATTTAGGGAAGGGATCCGTCCCTACGAGCAGTACTTC CSVEFREGIRPYEQYF
many TRBJ2-3 TRBD2 TRBV28 17 TGTGCCAGCAGTTCCCCTCCCGGGGGGAGGGCCGGAGATACGCAGTATTTT CASSSPPGGRAGDTQYF
many TRBJ1-2 - TRBV12-3/TRBV12-4 15 TGTGCCAGCAGTTTAGGTGTCGGGGGGAAGCAGGGCTACACCTTC CASSLGVGGKQGYTF
few TRBJ2-1 TRBD2 TRBV27 17 TGTGCCAGCAGTCCGTTAGCGGGAGAAGGGGAGCACAATGAGCAGTTCTTC CASSPLAGEGEHNEQFF
- TRBJ1-5 - TRBV4-1 17 TGTGCCAGCAGCCTCCGAACAGGGCCTATTAGCAATCAGCCCCAGCATTTT CASSLRTGPISNQPQHF
few TRBJ1-1 TRBD1 TRBV7-6 16 TGTGCCAGCAGCCTGGACAGGGGAAGAATGAACACTGAAGCTTTCTTT CASSLDRGRMNTEAFF
- TRBJ2-7 TRBD2 TRBV19 19 TGTGCCAGTAGTACCCCCAGGACTAGCGGGAGTGCTAGTGACTACGAGCAGTACTTC CASSTPRTSGSASDYEQYF
few TRBJ2-3 - TRBV9 19 TGTGCCAGCAGCCCAGGAATGGGCGTGGGTAGCCGTCCCACAGATACGCAGTATTTT CASSPGMGVGSRPTDTQYF
few TRBJ2-7 TRBD1 TRBV28 16 TGTGCCAGCAGTTTAGTGATCCGGGACAGGGATACCGAGCAGTACTTC CASSLVIRDRDTEQYF
- TRBJ2-5 TRBD2 TRBV5-1 13 TGCGCCAGCAGCTTTAGCGGGAGAAAGACCCAGTACTTC CASSFSGRKTQYF
many TRBJ1-2 - TRBV7-9 14 TGTGCCAGCAGCTTAGCCGACACTAACTATGGCTACACCTTC CASSLADTNYGYTF
many TRBJ1-1 - TRBV4-2 15 TGTGCCAGCAGCCAAGAAGAAAAGGGCCCCACTGAAGCTTTCTTT CASSQEEKGPTEAFF
many TRBJ1-1 TRBD1 TRBV24-1 17 TGTGCCACCACAAAGCTACCGGGACAGCACATGAACACTGAAGCTTTCTTT CATTKLPGQHMNTEAFF
many TRBJ2-1 - TRBV5-6 16 TGTGCCAGCAGCTTGAGATTAGCGGTACGCTACAATGAGCAGTTCTTC CASSLRLAVRYNEQFF
- TRBJ1-6 TRBD1 TRBV5-1 15 TGCGCCAGCAGCCGGGACAGGCGGCCCAATTCACCCCTCCACTTT CASSRDRRPNSPLHF
many TRBJ1-1 - TRBV7-6 12 TGTGCCAGCAGCCTCTGGGAGGGTGAAGCTTTCTTT CASSLWEGEAFF
- TRBJ2-7 - TRBV27 13 TGTGCCAGCAGCGTCCGGGGCTGGGACGAGCAGTACTTC CASSVRGWDEQYF
- TRBJ2-7 - TRBV4-2 14 TGTGCCAGCAGTCCTACTTCCCCTACTCAGGAGCAGTACTTC CASSPTSPTQEQYF